This T cell receptor beta chain was sequenced during a study of molecular identifiers for immune sequencing clone quantification. Study-wide points: Jurkat TCR RNA spiked in from one cell reportedly remained identifiable amid about 1 million naive cells. Barcode sharing among identical TCR molecules could make large clones appear smaller.

Ten or more counts support this clonotype. Its antigen is not known. From around 18,000 to 910,000 sorted cells, naive CD8 libraries were generated with 10%, 30% or 50% RNA. For naive CD8 T cells, sorting used the CD8+CD4-CCR7+CD45RA+ phenotype. MiXCR was run by TCRdb on the PCR reads, yielding one entry per CDR3 protein. This table has roughly 630,000 distinct CDR3 sequences, 25% appearing once. The origin of this receptor is a human donor in good health. Some libraries in this study had Jurkat cell RNA spiked in. The sequenced material came from naive CD8+ T cells from blood, with Jurkat cell RNA spiked in. Subset reported: FACS-sorted CD8+CD4-CCR7+CD45RA+ naive T cells.

The CDR3 DNA is TGCGCCAGCAGCCCCGGGACAGGGTTCGAGCAGTACTTC. It yields the protein CASSPGTGFEQYF. This chain uses TRBV5-1 with TRBJ2-7, with 9 bases fitting TRBD1. V dropped 4 bases and J dropped 6; count of bases not matched to a gene: 5. Germline CDR1 is SGHRS and CDR2 is YFSETQ. The CDR3 loop spans 13 amino acids.